These 3 T cell receptor beta chains were all obtained from the same sample, sequenced in a study of CD8+ T cells in alopecia areata. Sequencing templates came from extracted RNA that was reverse transcribed into cDNA. Assay used: immunoSEQ multiplex PCR; TCRdb lists only in-frame clones, some missing. The table lists roughly 170,000 clones, about 63% of them singletons. Sequences were derived from CD4+ T cells sorted from blood, sampled at week 0. Receptors originate from a human donor with alopecia areata.

This chain links TRBV5-1 with TRBJ1-5; possible D gene TRBD1, 6 bases. Trimming stripped 0 bases from V and 3 bases from J, with 7 bases between. This CDR3 spans 14 amino acids. Germline assignment: CDR1 SGHRS and CDR2 YFSETQ. The CDR3 coding sequence is TGCGCCAGCAGCTTGGGGGACAACAATCAGCCCCAGCATTTT. This translates into CASSLGDNNQPQHF.

The chain recombines TRBV29-1 with TRBJ2-5, with D uncertain. This CDR3 comprises 11 residues. V dropped 4 bases and J dropped 3 bases, with 6 bases sitting between them. Germline CDR1 SQVTM, CDR2 ANQGSEA. The CDR3 is CSVVPEETQYF. DNA for the CDR3: TGCAGCGTTGTGCCTGAAGAGACCCAGTACTTC. The full variable domain, rest sourced from reference TRBV29-1 and TRBJ2-5, is SAVISQKPSRDICQRGTSLTIQCQVDSQVTMMFWYRQQPGQSLTLIATANQGSEATYESGFVIDKFPISRPNLTFSTLTVSNMSPEDSSIYLCSVVPEETQYFGPGTRLLVL.

This chain uses TRBV5-1 with TRBJ2-2, with D perhaps TRBD1 (5 bases). V was cut by 3 bases and J by 0 bases, with 12 bases left in between. Germline values: CDR1 SGHRS, CDR2 YFSETQ. The CDR3 runs 16 residues. The CDR3 sequence is CASSWSGRSNTGELFF. CDR3 bases: TGCGCCAGCAGCTGGTCAGGGCGTTCGAACACCGGGGAGCTGTTTTTT.